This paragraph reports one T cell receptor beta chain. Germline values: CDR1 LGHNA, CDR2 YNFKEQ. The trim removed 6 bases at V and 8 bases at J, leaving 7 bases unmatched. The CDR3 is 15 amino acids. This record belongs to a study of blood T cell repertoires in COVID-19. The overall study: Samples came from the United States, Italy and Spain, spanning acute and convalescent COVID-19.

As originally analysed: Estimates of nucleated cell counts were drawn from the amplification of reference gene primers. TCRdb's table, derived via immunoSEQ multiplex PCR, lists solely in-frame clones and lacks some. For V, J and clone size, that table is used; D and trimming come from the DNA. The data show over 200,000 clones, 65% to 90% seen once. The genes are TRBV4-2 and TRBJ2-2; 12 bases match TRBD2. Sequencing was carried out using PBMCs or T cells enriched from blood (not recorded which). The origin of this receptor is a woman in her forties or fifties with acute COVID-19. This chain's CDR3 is CASRLKLAGGGELFF. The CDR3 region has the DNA TGTGCCAGCAGACTCAAACTAGCGGGAGGTGGGGAGCTGTTTTTT.